This passage covers 31 T cell receptor beta chains from one sample sequenced in a study of metastatic and nonmetastatic thyroid tumors. Each patient went into thyroid surgery without having received any treatment. TCRdb redid the clone calls on the PCR reads using MiXCR. The sample consists of about 82,000 clones, approximately 12% of them appearing once. Specimen: tumor tissue. The receptors here all came from a female donor with papillary thyroid cancer or a benign thyroid nodule (not recorded which). Some clones in this sample may be carry-over from other donors' samples.

This clone was counted ten times or more. The chain carries TRBV5-1 and TRBJ1-3; 8 positions agree with TRBD1. Germline trimming cut 6 bases from V and 10 bases from J; bases unmatched to any gene: 12. The CDR3 is 14 residues long. Germline CDR1 is SGHRS and CDR2 is YFSETQ. The CDR3 here is CASTASTGAETIYF. For the CDR3, the DNA is TGCGCCAGCACCGCTTCGACAGGGGCTGAGACCATATATTTT.

This clone was detected ten times or more. The chain combines TRBV5-4 with TRBJ1-6; D uncertain. V was shortened by 0 bases and J by 8 bases, with 3 bases between the two germline ends. The CDR3 covers 12 residues. Germline V gene sequence: CDR1 SGHNT, CDR2 YYREEE (reference sequence). The CDR3 coding sequence is TGTGCCAGCAGCTTGGGGTATTCACCCCTCCACTTT. Residues: CASSLGYSPLHF.

This chain connects TRBV12-3 or TRBV12-4 to TRBJ1-1, with D tentatively TRBD1 (5 bases). V was cut by 6 bases and J by 1 base, with 9 bases left in between. This CDR3 has 13 residues. DNA of the CDR3: TGTGCCAGCAGATGGGGGAGGAACACTGAAGCTTTCTTT. Protein sequence: CASRWGRNTEAFF.

In its sample, this clone was seen many times. This chain uses TRBV28 with TRBJ2-3; D might be TRBD2 (6 bases). Trimming cost V 5 bases and J 0 bases, with 12 bases left between them. The CDR3 loop spans 15 amino acids. Germline CDR1 MDHEN, CDR2 SYDVKM. CDR3 in amino acids: CASSPPGRSTDTQYF. In DNA, the CDR3 is TGTGCCAGCAGTCCTCCGGGGAGGAGCACAGATACGCAGTATTTT.

The rearrangement uses TRBV9 and TRBJ2-5, with 7 bases fitting TRBD1. The germline CDR1 and CDR2 sequences are SGDLS and YYNGEE. The CDR3 has 14 amino acids. The J segment lost 2 bases and the V segment lost 4 bases, leaving 5 bases of the junction unmatched. This CDR3 is CASSRGQIQETQYF. CDR3 sequence (DNA): TGTGCCAGCAGCCGGGGACAGATTCAAGAGACCCAGTACTTC.

This rearrangement joins TRBV10-3 to TRBJ1-4; 9 bases agree with TRBD1. The CDR3 is made up of 19 amino acids. Losses at the gene ends were 3 bases for V and 4 bases for J; bases not matched to a gene: 15. Germline V gene sequence: CDR1 ENHRY, CDR2 SYGVKD. The CDR3 sequence: CAISDLAHPQTGGNEKLFF. Here the CDR3 DNA reads TGTGCCATCAGTGACCTCGCCCATCCACAGACAGGGGGTAATGAAAAACTGTTTTTT.

About this clone itself: Within the sample, other DNA sequences also encode this same CDR3. The chain joins TRBV29-1 to TRBJ1-1; the D is unclear. The CDR3 spans 12 residues. Trimming took 7 bases from V and 10 from J, leaving 19 bases between them. CDR1 and CDR2 from the germline V gene are SQVTM and ANQGSEA. In DNA form, the CDR3 reads TGCAGCGCCGGTGAAGTCTCAGGCGCAGCTTTCTTT. Amino acids: CSAGEVSGAAFF.

This clone is a singleton in its sample. The rearrangement joins TRBV20-1 to TRBJ1-1; D possibly corresponds to TRBD1 (6 bases). Germline lookup yields CDR1 DFQATT and CDR2 SNEGSKA (reference sequence). Trimming stripped 0 bases from V and 10 bases from J, with 12 bases between. The CDR3 is 12 residues long. The DNA for the CDR3 is TGCAGTGCTAGAGAGAGGGGGGTCGGAGCTTTCTTT. Amino acids: CSARERGVGAFF.

In its sample, this clone was seen many times. The chain employs TRBV20-1 and TRBJ2-7; no clear D. V lost 1 base to trimming and J lost 2 bases, with 9 bases between them. This CDR3 region has 13 residues. Germline lookup yields CDR1 DFQATT and CDR2 SNEGSKA (reference sequence). In DNA form, the CDR3 reads TGCAGTGCTAGAGGATCGGCCACCTACGAGCAGTACTTC. Translated: CSARGSATYEQYF.

This clone came up many times. This chain joins TRBV20-1 and TRBJ2-7; D could derive from TRBD1 or TRBD2 (5 bases each). The germline V and J ends were trimmed by 6 bases and 2 bases, with 20 bases remaining between them. CDR1 is DFQATT, CDR2 SNEGSKA, per germline (reference sequence). This CDR3 is 15 amino acids long. The CDR3 is CSAIDRQGVTYEQYF. In DNA, the CDR3 is TGCAGTGCAATAGATCGGCAGGGAGTGACCTACGAGCAGTACTTC.

This clone was seen repeatedly, ten times or more. CDR3 loop: CSAQDRSGEKLFF. Here the CDR3 DNA reads TGCAGTGCCCAAGACAGGAGTGGCGAAAAACTGTTTTTT. J is TRBJ1-4 and V is TRBV20-1, with D possibly TRBD1 on 6 matching bases. Trimming pared 6 bases from V and 8 bases from J, leaving 16 bases between. The CDR3 spans 13 residues. Per germline, CDR1 DFQATT and CDR2 SNEGSKA (reference sequence).

Concerning this clone: A much larger clonotype is one base distant, so this may be a read error. The chain carries TRBV20-1 and TRBJ2-4; no clear D. The CDR3 extends over 15 amino acids. Deletions cut 7 bases from V and 0 bases from J, with 16 bases between. Germline V gene lookup returns CDR1 DFQATT and CDR2 SNEGSKA (reference sequence). CDR3 sequence reads: CSVPPGVQAKNIQYF. CDR3 nucleotide sequence: TGCAGTGTCCCCCCTGGGGTCCAAGCCAAAAACATTCAGTACTTC.

This clone has only a few counts. It may be a read error: a sequence one base away is much more abundant. The rearrangement joins TRBV6-5 to TRBJ2-7; no clear D gene. The CDR3 runs 14 residues. V was cut by 3 bases and J by 3 bases, with 12 bases left in between. Germline V gives CDR1 MNHEY, CDR2 SVGAGI. The CDR3 is CASSYDRSFYEQYF. Written as DNA, the CDR3 is TGTGCCAGCAGTTATGACCGCAGCTTCTACGAGCAGTACTTC.

Ten or more counts support this clone. The rearrangement links TRBV27 to TRBJ2-3; tentatively, D is TRBD2 (5 bases). This CDR3 contains 16 residues. Germline loops: CDR1 MNHEY, CDR2 SMNVEV (reference sequence). The ends were cut back, 3 bases at V and 0 bases at J, with 13 bases in the middle. As DNA, the CDR3 is TGTGCCAGCAGTTTCTCGGAGGAAGCTAGCACAGATACGCAGTATTTT. This translates into CASSFSEEASTDTQYF.

This chain links TRBV11-3 with TRBJ2-7; the D is unclear. The CDR3 totals 15 residues. Germline assignment: CDR1 SGHNT and CDR2 YENEEA. V gave up 4 bases and J gave up 3 bases, with 16 bases separating them. This CDR3 reads CASSYRNGPDYEQYF. CDR3 DNA: TGTGCCAGCAGCTATAGAAATGGGCCAGACTACGAGCAGTACTTC.

The chain employs TRBV24-1 and TRBJ1-2; D perhaps matches TRBD1 (6 bases). CDR3 length equals 15 residues. Per germline, CDR1 KGHDR and CDR2 SFDVKD. V was cut by 7 bases and J by 0 bases, with 14 bases left in between. The CDR3 reads CATRGGRFSNYGYTF. The DNA for the CDR3 is TGTGCCACCAGAGGGGGACGGTTTTCTAACTATGGCTACACCTTC.

For this clone: This may be a read error: a much more frequent sequence differs by one nucleotide. The rearrangement uses TRBV19 and TRBJ2-3; D call uncertain. CDR1 and CDR2 from the germline V gene are LNHDA and SQIVND (reference sequence). CDR3 length: 13 residues. The CDR3 DNA follows: TGTGCCAGTAGTATAGTAGCTGGGGATACGCAGTGTTTT. It specifies CASSIVAGDTQCF.

Details on this clone: At one of its ends the junction is not consistent with the germline gene, which may arise from a read error. The genes are TRBV6-5 and TRBJ1-1; 7 bases are shared with TRBD1. Germline V gene sequence: CDR1 MNHEY, CDR2 SVGAGI. The length of the CDR3 is 15 residues. DNA for the CDR3: TGTCCCAGCAGTTTGACAGGGAGTACCGGCACTGAAGCTTTCTTT. This gives the protein CPSSLTGSTGTEAFF.

This clone has only a few counts. The J gene is TRBJ2-4, the V gene TRBV9, with D possibly TRBD2 on 6 matching bases. V dropped 1 base and J dropped 7 bases, with 15 bases sitting between them. Germline loops: CDR1 SGDLS, CDR2 YYNGEE. The CDR3 is made up of 15 amino acids. In DNA form, the CDR3 reads TGTGCCAGCAGCGTATCGGGACGCCGGGGGAACATTCAGTACTTC. This translates into CASSVSGRRGNIQYF. Full variable domain (outside the CDR3, taken from reference TRBV9 and TRBJ2-4): DSGVTQTPKHLITATGQRVTLRCSPRSGDLSVYWYQQSLDQGLQFLIQYYNGEERAKGNILERFSAQQFPDLHSELNLSSLELGDSALYFCASSVSGRRGNIQYFGAGTRLSVL.

This clone was counted a few times. V usage is TRBV29-1 and J usage is TRBJ2-7; D gene ambiguous. The CDR3 spans 13 residues. From germline, CDR1 is SQVTM and CDR2 ANQGSEA. V was shortened by 3 bases and J by 5 bases, with 14 bases between the two germline ends. The CDR3 DNA reads as TGCAGCGTTGACAGACATGGAAGGAACGAGCAGTACTTC. As protein: CSVDRHGRNEQYF.

J is TRBJ2-7 and V is TRBV20-1; TRBD2 might be the D (5 bases). The CDR3 has 15 amino acids. The germline gives CDR1 DFQATT, CDR2 SNEGSKA (reference sequence). Trimming cost V 1 base and J 7 bases, with 20 bases left between them. DNA for the CDR3: TGCAGTGCTAGAGGTCCCGGGAAAGGTGGCGTAGAGCAGTACTTC. Translated: CSARGPGKGGVEQYF.

This clone was detected ten times or more. V gene TRBV7-3 combines with J gene TRBJ2-3, with 11 bases aligning to TRBD2. The ends lost 1 base at V and 4 bases at J; junction bases unmatched: 7. This CDR3 spans 17 amino acids. Germline assignment: CDR1 SGHTA and CDR2 FQGTGA. The CDR3 region is CASSLKVLAGGPDTQYF. CDR3 coding DNA: TGTGCCAGCAGCTTAAAGGTGCTAGCGGGAGGCCCAGATACGCAGTATTTT. Variable domain in full (rest from reference TRBV7-3 and TRBJ2-3): GAGVSQTPSNKVTEKGKYVELRCDPISGHTALYWYRQSLGQGPEFLIYFQGTGAADDSGLPNDRFFAVRPEGSVSTLKIQRTERGDSAVYLCASSLKVLAGGPDTQYFGPGTRLTVL.

A remark on this clone: A read error may explain this, as a much larger clone is one base away. The rearrangement links TRBV7-9 to TRBJ2-5; 9 bases are shared with TRBD1. Germline trimming cut 1 base from V and 5 bases from J; bases unmatched to any gene: 11. The CDR3 loop spans 17 amino acids. The germline CDR1 and CDR2 sequences are SEHNR and FQNEAQ (reference sequence). CDR3 residues: CASSLEGLGTGNETQYF. The CDR3, as DNA: TGTGCCAGCAGCTTAGAAGGCCTGGGGACAGGGAACGAGACCCAGTACTTC.

This clone was counted many times. The rearrangement uses TRBV20-1 and TRBJ1-6; D perhaps matches TRBD1 (5 bases). V lost 2 bases and J lost 11, with 10 bases in between. This CDR3 comprises 12 residues. Germline V gives CDR1 DFQATT, CDR2 SNEGSKA (reference sequence). The CDR3 region has the DNA TGCAGTGCTAGACTTCAAGGGGCACCCCTCCACTTT. It encodes CSARLQGAPLHF.

This clone was picked up one time. This may be a read error, as it is one base from a much larger clone. The chain employs TRBV5-4 and TRBJ2-5, with D uncertain. The CDR3 is 14 amino acids. Germline lookup yields CDR1 SGHNT and CDR2 YYREEE (reference sequence). Trimming shortened V by 2 bases and J by 4 bases, and 12 bases separated the two germline ends. Written as DNA, the CDR3 is TGTGCCAGCAGCTTCGGCCATGGTGGAGAGACCCAGTACTTC. This codes for CASSFGHGGETQYF.

This clone has at least ten counts. The chain couples TRBV5-5 to TRBJ1-4; D remains ambiguous. The germline V and J ends were trimmed by 2 bases and 5 bases, with 7 bases remaining between them. This CDR3 region has 13 residues. Germline V gives CDR1 SGHKS, CDR2 YYEKEE (reference sequence). CDR3 sequence reads: CASSFRQNEKLFF. The CDR3 DNA reads TGTGCCAGCAGCTTTCGTCAGAATGAAAAACTGTTTTTT.

This chain uses TRBV20-1 with TRBJ1-2; D remains ambiguous. This CDR3 has 14 residues. CDR1 DFQATT and CDR2 SNEGSKA come from the germline V gene (reference sequence). V was pared by 0 bases and J by 2 bases, with 10 bases between. The CDR3 bases are TGCAGTGCTAGAGATCTCGCCAGAAACTATGGCTACACCTTC. Translating it yields CSARDLARNYGYTF.

The sample holds many counts of this clone. V and J are TRBV12-3 or TRBV12-4 and TRBJ2-6; D is unresolved. Trimming pared 7 bases from V and 0 bases from J, leaving 13 bases between. The CDR3 length is 16 residues. CDR3 loop: CASIPRRDSGANVLTF. The CDR3 region has the DNA TGTGCCAGCATCCCCAGGAGAGACTCTGGGGCCAACGTCCTGACTTTC.

This clone was observed at least ten times. V gene TRBV6-5 combines with J gene TRBJ2-1; 8 bases are a match to TRBD1. With V trimmed by 0 bases and J by 7 bases, 5 bases remained unmatched. The CDR3 contains 15 residues. Germline lookup yields CDR1 MNHEY and CDR2 SVGAGI. The CDR3 sequence: CASSYSMGQVNEQFF. For the CDR3, the DNA is TGTGCCAGCAGTTACTCGATGGGACAGGTAAATGAGCAGTTCTTC.

This clone was seen a few times. A much larger clone sits a single nucleotide away, making a read error possible. V and J are TRBV6-4 and TRBJ2-1, with D uncertain. Trimming stripped 5 bases from V and 8 bases from J, with 19 bases between. The CDR3 is 15 residues long. Germline CDR1 is MRHNA and CDR2 is SNTAGT. The CDR3 DNA reads as TGTGCCAGCAGTCTGCTTGCGGCAGGACCGGATGAGCAGTTCTTC. Protein sequence: CASSLLAAGPDEQFF.

The V and J genes are TRBV11-2 and TRBJ1-2; no clear D. This CDR3 region has 15 residues. Trimming cost V 0 bases and J 2 bases, with 10 bases left between them. Looked up from germline, CDR1 is SGHAT and CDR2 is FQNNGV. CDR3 DNA sequence: TGTGCCAGCAGCTTAGAGGGAACGGGGAACTATGGCTACACCTTC. It is translated as CASSLEGTGNYGYTF.